The 24 T cell receptor beta chains reported below all come from one sample, sequenced in a study of spatial heterogeneity in lung cancer. This sample's time point: sample taken at primary tumor resection. Whole RNA, isolated from tumor, nontumor lung or frozen PBMC, was sequenced without prior sorting. TCRdb called the 5' RACE reads again in MiXCR, with one record for every CDR3 protein. The profile shows approximately 11,000 distinct CDR3 sequences, around 3.9% of them singletons. The material was normal lung tissue next to the tumor, obtained at surgery. The origin of the receptors is a male donor with early-stage non-small cell lung cancer.

Ten or more counts support this clonotype. The library was designed around alpha chains, so this beta chain is a stray read whose abundance carries little weight. The rearrangement uses TRBV12-3 or TRBV12-4 and TRBJ1-1; D might be TRBD1 (5 bases). The CDR3 covers 13 residues. V was shortened by 5 bases and J by 10 bases, with 17 bases between the two germline ends. DNA for the CDR3: TGTGCCAGCAGTCGCCGGGACCCTAAGGGAGCTTTCTTT. It yields the protein CASSRRDPKGAFF.

This clonotype was observed a few times. The library was prepared for alpha chains; this beta chain is a stray read, so its frequency means little. The chain is built from TRBV5-1 and TRBJ1-1; 7 bases agree with TRBD1. Unmatched junction bases numbered 11, after V lost 1 base and J lost 8 bases. CDR1 SGHRS and CDR2 YFSETQ come from the germline V gene. The CDR3 length is 15 residues. In DNA, the CDR3 is TGCGCCAGCAGCTTGCGGGGACAGAGTCAGGCCGAAGCTTTCTTT. It specifies CASSLRGQSQAEAFF.

This clonotype has at least ten counts. Within a library made for alpha chains, this beta chain is off target, and its count is uninformative. The rearrangement links TRBV11-2 to TRBJ2-5; D not resolved. Germline CDR1 and CDR2: SGHAT and FQNNGV. The V end lost 5 bases, the J end lost 4 bases, and 11 bases lay between the germline ends. This CDR3 has 13 residues. CDR3 residues: CASSDQIGETQYF. For the CDR3, the DNA is TGTGCCAGCAGCGACCAGATAGGAGAGACCCAGTACTTC.

This clonotype was counted ten times or more. Since the library was made to target alpha chains, this beta chain is a stray read and its abundance is not meaningful. V usage is TRBV7-9 and J usage is TRBJ2-5, with D possibly TRBD2 on 6 matching bases. Germline V CDR1 and CDR2: SEHNR, FQNEAQ (reference sequence). V lost 6 bases to trimming and J lost 2 bases, with 16 bases between them. The CDR3 spans 15 residues. The CDR3 bases are TGTGCCAGCAGTTATAGGGGACTGATGCAAGAGACCCAGTACTTC. Amino acids: CASSYRGLMQETQYF.

Judged by abundance, this clonotype is medium-sized. A library prepared for alpha chains yielded this beta chain as an off-target read; its size is of little meaning. The V call is TRBV12-3 or TRBV12-4, the J call TRBJ2-1; D may match TRBD1 or TRBD2 (6 bases each). Trimming shortened V by 2 bases and J by 9 bases, and 17 bases separated the two germline ends. The CDR3 has 15 residues. CDR3 nucleotides: TGTGCCAGCAGTTTAATTCCACCGGGGGCCGGTGAGCAGTTCTTC. It specifies CASSLIPPGAGEQFF.

This clonotype was seen repeatedly, ten times or more. This could be a read error, since a much larger clone is one nucleotide away. This beta chain was picked up by a library intended for alpha chains and is off target, so its count carries little meaning. J is TRBJ2-7 and V is TRBV18, with TRBD1 identical over 9 bases. The CDR3 totals 15 residues. The V gene's germline CDR1 is KGHSH and CDR2 LQKENI. CDR3 sequence (DNA): TGTACCAGCTCACCCCCTGGGACAGGGAGAGACGAGCAGTACTTC. Amino acid sequence: CTSSPPGTGRDEQYF.

Only a few counts were recorded for this clonotype. Because the library targeted alpha chains, this beta chain is an off-target read whose size means little. The rearrangement joins TRBV3-1 to TRBJ2-7; 7 bases align to TRBD2. V dropped 5 bases and J dropped 7; count of bases not matched to a gene: 5. The CDR3 has 12 amino acids. Germline V gives CDR1 LGHDT, CDR2 YNNKEL (reference sequence). CDR3 sequence (DNA): TGTGCCAGCAGCAACGGGGGGTTTGAGCAGTACTTC. Translation: CASSNGGFEQYF.

This clonotype rates as medium-sized. This beta chain is a stray read from a library made for alpha chains; its abundance is not meaningful. V is TRBV20-1 and J is TRBJ2-7; D is possibly TRBD2 (7 bases). Germline lookup yields CDR1 DFQATT and CDR2 SNEGSKA (reference sequence). This CDR3 is 14 amino acids long. V lost 2 bases and J 5 bases, leaving 16 bases between the germline ends. The CDR3 region is CSARFPGGLDEQYF. Here the CDR3 DNA reads TGCAGTGCTAGATTTCCGGGGGGCCTGGACGAGCAGTACTTC.

Points on this clonotype: The library was built for alpha chains, so this beta chain is an off-target read and its size means little. The V gene is TRBV7-9, the J gene TRBJ1-1, with TRBD1 matching 7 bases. After removal of 5 bases from V and 0 bases from J, the junction contained 12 bases not matched to a gene. Germline CDR1 reads SEHNR; CDR2 reads FQNEAQ (reference sequence). This CDR3 has 17 amino acids. In DNA, the CDR3 is TGTGCCAGCAGCCCTGGGGCAAGGGGACAGATGAACACTGAAGCTTTCTTT. It specifies CASSPGARGQMNTEAFF.

Worth noting for this clonotype: The library was prepared for alpha chains; this beta chain is a stray read, so its frequency means little. The V call is TRBV7-2, the J call TRBJ2-3, with 10 nucleotides matching TRBD1. The CDR3 length is 15 residues. CDR1 is SGHTA, CDR2 FQGNSA, per germline. V lost 5 bases, J lost 3 bases, and 5 bases stayed unmatched. CDR3 in amino acids: CASSHDRGPTDTQYF. The DNA for the CDR3 is TGTGCCAGCAGCCACGACAGGGGGCCGACAGATACGCAGTATTTT. Drawing the rest from reference TRBV7-2 and TRBJ2-3, the complete variable domain is GAGVSQSPSNKVTEKGKDVELRCDPISGHTALYWYRQSLGQGLEFLIYFQGNSAPDKSGLPSDRFSAERTGGSVSTLTIQRTQQEDSAVYLCASSHDRGPTDTQYFGPGTRLTVL.

This clonotype was counted at least ten times. Mismatch with germline at one junction end may stem from a read error. Being off target in a library aimed at alpha chains, this beta chain has a size of little meaning. V gene TRBV18 combines with J gene TRBJ2-2, with a weak D call TRBD1 (6 bases). The CDR3 consists of 17 residues. Per the germline V gene, CDR1 is KGHSH and CDR2 is LQKENI. The CDR3 DNA follows: TGTGCCAGCTCACCTCAAGCCCAGGGGCCCAACACCGGGGAGATGTTTTTT. Translated, it gives CASSPQAQGPNTGEMFF.

This clonotype is medium-sized within its sample. Little can be read into the size of this beta chain, an off-target read in a library designed for alpha chains. The chain carries TRBV30 and TRBJ1-5; D is uncertain. The CDR3 runs to 13 residues. Looked up from germline, CDR1 is GTSNPN and CDR2 is SVGIG (reference sequence). Trimming took off 0 bases at V and 7 bases at J, with 10 bases between the two ends. The CDR3 here is CAWSVGSGQPQHF. CDR3 sequence (DNA): TGTGCCTGGAGTGTAGGATCCGGGCAGCCCCAGCATTTT.

This clonotype was seen more than once but under ten times. This beta chain slipped into a library made for alpha chains as a stray read, so its size is not meaningful. The chain carries TRBV6-5 and TRBJ2-7, with TRBD2 matching over 7 bases. In germline, CDR1 is MNHEY, CDR2 SVGAGI. The V and J ends lost 4 bases and 4 bases, in that order; junction bases with no gene match: 13. The CDR3 covers 16 residues. This CDR3 reads CASSSVAAGEGYEQYF. The DNA for the CDR3 is TGTGCCAGCAGTTCGGTGGCGGCGGGAGAAGGGTACGAGCAGTACTTC.

The sample holds a few counts of this clonotype. Within a library made for alpha chains, this beta chain is off target, and its count is uninformative. The rearrangement links TRBV6-2 or TRBV6-3 to TRBJ1-1; no clear D gene. CDR1 MNHEY and CDR2 SVGEGT come from the germline V gene. CDR3 length equals 15 residues. With 5 bases removed from V and 0 bases from J, the gap between germline ends came to 13 bases. The CDR3 protein is CASSRDSTMNTEAFF. DNA of the CDR3: TGTGCCAGCAGTCGTGACTCTACTATGAACACTGAAGCTTTCTTT.

This clonotype rates as medium-sized. This beta chain is a stray sequence in a library constructed for alpha chains; its clone size is not meaningful. As DNA, the CDR3 is TGTGCCAGCAGAATATACGTGGGGGGCTTTTACGAGCAGTACTTC. Its protein is CASRIYVGGFYEQYF. The V and J genes are TRBV6-5 and TRBJ2-7; the D gene could be TRBD1 or TRBD2 (6 bases each). This CDR3 comprises 15 residues. The V gene's germline CDR1 is MNHEY and CDR2 SVGAGI. V was clipped by 6 bases and J by 4 bases, with 19 bases between them.

In this sample, this clonotype turned up a few times. This beta chain is a stray sequence in a library constructed for alpha chains; its clone size is not meaningful. The V and J genes are TRBV7-2 and TRBJ2-5, with D possibly being TRBD1 (6 bases). V was trimmed by 4 bases and J by 12 bases, leaving 18 bases between them. Germline lookup yields CDR1 SGHTA and CDR2 FQGNSA. There are 13 residues in the CDR3. CDR3 sequence (DNA): TGTGCCAGCAGCTCCACGGCCCAGGGACAAAAGTACTTC. It is translated as CASSSTAQGQKYF.

The table lists this clonotype with many counts. Being off target in a library aimed at alpha chains, this beta chain has a size of little meaning. J is TRBJ2-6 and V is TRBV5-6; D possibly uses TRBD1 or TRBD2 (6 bases each). This CDR3 contains 16 residues. Germline CDR1 SGHDT, CDR2 YYEEEE. Trimming took 1 base from V and 3 from J, leaving 11 bases between them. The CDR3 sequence is CASSLQGRSGANVLTF. The CDR3 bases are TGTGCCAGCAGCTTGCAGGGGAGGAGTGGGGCCAACGTCCTGACTTTC.

This clonotype was counted many times. This beta chain appears as a stray read in a library generated for alpha chains; its size is not informative. This sequence joins TRBV5-6 and TRBJ2-1; the D gene is possibly TRBD2 (5 bases). CDR3 length: 13 residues. Deletions cut 1 base from V and 8 bases from J, with 10 bases between. Germline-derived CDR1 and CDR2 are SGHDT and YYEEEE. CDR3: CASSLTGYHEQFF. In DNA form, the CDR3 reads TGTGCCAGCAGCTTGACGGGGTATCATGAGCAGTTCTTC.

Notes on this clonotype: In a library made to pick up alpha chains, this beta chain is a stray read with a size that means little. This chain joins TRBV20-1 and TRBJ1-5; tentative D call: TRBD1 (5 bases). The CDR3 loop spans 12 amino acids. The V end lost 5 bases, the J end lost 1 base, and 6 bases lay between the germline ends. Germline assignment: CDR1 DFQATT and CDR2 SNEGSKA (reference sequence). The CDR3 is CSAWDSNQPQHF. For the CDR3, the DNA is TGCAGTGCTTGGGACAGCAATCAGCCCCAGCATTTT.

This clonotype was counted only a few times. This beta chain is an unintended read in a library built for alpha chains; its size means little. V and J are TRBV12-3 or TRBV12-4 and TRBJ2-3; D not certain. The CDR3 consists of 13 residues. Trimming cost V 7 bases and J 0 bases, with 8 bases left between them. In DNA form, the CDR3 reads TGTGCCAGCACGGGCTCAAGCACAGATACGCAGTATTTT. Protein product: CASTGSSTDTQYF.

This clonotype was detected only a few times. Since the library was made to target alpha chains, this beta chain is a stray read and its abundance is not meaningful. V usage is TRBV7-9 and J usage is TRBJ1-3, with TRBD1 identical over 11 bases. The J segment lost 3 bases and the V segment lost 3 bases, leaving 4 bases of the junction unmatched. This CDR3 is built from 16 residues. Germline V gives CDR1 SEHNR, CDR2 FQNEAQ (reference sequence). The CDR3 sequence: CASSFWTGGYGNTIYF. CDR3 sequence (DNA): TGTGCCAGCAGCTTTTGGACAGGGGGCTATGGAAACACCATATATTTT.

This clonotype occurred many times. This beta chain is off target for a library built for alpha chains, so its abundance means little. This chain links TRBV28 with TRBJ1-6; 7 nucleotides match TRBD1. This CDR3 has 14 amino acids. Trimming at V came to 10 bases and at J to 4 bases, leaving 7 bases not matched to a gene. Germline assignment: CDR1 MDHEN and CDR2 SYDVKM. CDR3 region: CATDGQAYNSPLHF. In DNA form, the CDR3 reads TGTGCCACCGACGGACAGGCGTATAATTCACCCCTCCACTTT.

By sample fraction, this clonotype is medium-sized (0.01 to 0.1%). In a library made to pick up alpha chains, this beta chain is a stray read with a size that means little. The chain uses TRBV28 and TRBJ1-5, with D uncertain. Germline lookup yields CDR1 MDHEN and CDR2 SYDVKM. The CDR3 is 15 residues long. Trimming took off 3 bases at V and 0 bases at J, with 9 bases between the two ends. The CDR3 protein is CASSFSDGSNQPQHF. In DNA, the CDR3 is TGTGCCAGCAGTTTTTCGGACGGTAGCAATCAGCCCCAGCATTTT.

This clonotype is medium-sized. This beta chain is a stray read from a library made for alpha chains; its abundance is not meaningful. The rearrangement links TRBV20-1 to TRBJ2-7; D remains ambiguous. V was trimmed by 1 base and J by 5 bases, leaving 9 bases between them. Looked up from germline, CDR1 is DFQATT and CDR2 is SNEGSKA (reference sequence). CDR3 size: 12 residues. As DNA, the CDR3 is TGCAGTGCTAGAGGGATGACACACGAGCAGTACTTC. Amino acids: CSARGMTHEQYF.